A single sample gave rise to the 31 T cell receptor beta chains below, sequenced in a study of T cells in Graves' hyperthyroidism and ophthalmopathy. Amplification yielded TCR beta CDR3 regions, with RNA transcripts as the source. TCR CDR3 underwent first-round RT-PCR with the HTBI primer set. TCRdb reprocessed the multiplex PCR reads via MiXCR and lists one record per CDR3 protein. The profile shows about 840,000 distinct CDR3 sequences, roughly 40% of them singletons. Sequencing was performed on blood. All receptors come from a man younger than 35 with Graves' hyperthyroidism.

J is TRBJ1-6 and V is TRBV6-1; 8 bases fit TRBD1. Germline CDR1 and CDR2: MNHNS and SASEGT. Trimming cost V 7 bases and J 8 bases; bases outside gene matches: 13. This CDR3 is built from 16 residues. CDR3 sequence reads: CASTRAGGSMDSPLHF. CDR3 nucleotides: TGTGCCAGCACCCGGGCAGGGGGCTCTATGGATTCACCCCTCCACTTT.

A remark on this clonotype: Just one base apart from a much larger clone, this may be a read error. The V and J genes are TRBV15 and TRBJ2-1; D is perhaps TRBD2 (7 bases). V lost 5 bases, J lost 10 bases, and 12 bases lay in between. Germline V gene sequence: CDR1 LNHNV, CDR2 YYDKDF (reference sequence). The CDR3 totals 12 residues. CDR3 nucleotide sequence: TGTGCCACCAGCCCCCCGGGGGGCGAGCAGTTCTTC. Translating gives CATSPPGGEQFF.

On this clonotype: This may come from a read error, since a much larger clone is one base off. The chain uses TRBV5-4 and TRBJ2-5, with D possibly being TRBD2 (6 bases). Trimming left V 0 bases short and J 5 bases short, with 8 bases between. The CDR3 runs to 13 residues. Germline V gives CDR1 SGHNT, CDR2 YYREEE (reference sequence). Here the CDR3 reads CASSLGLDETQYF. DNA for the CDR3: TGTGCCAGCAGCTTGGGACTAGATGAGACCCAGTACTTC.

This rearrangement joins TRBV5-1 to TRBJ1-6; the D is unclear. Germline V lookup: CDR1 SGHRS, CDR2 YFSETQ. The CDR3 consists of 13 residues. V shed 4 bases and J shed 8 bases, with 10 bases lying between them. The CDR3 region is CASSDELDSPLHF. CDR3 coding DNA: TGCGCCAGCAGCGATGAATTGGATTCACCCCTCCACTTT. Using reference TRBV5-1 and TRBJ1-6 for the parts outside the CDR3, the full variable domain is KAGVTQTPRYLIKTRGQQVTLSCSPISGHRSVSWYQQTPGQGLQFLFEYFSETQRNKGNFPGRFSGRQFSNSRSEMNVSTLELGDSALYLCASSDELDSPLHFGNGTRLTVT.

This clonotype was seen repeatedly, ten times or more. This chain uses TRBV6-5 with TRBJ1-2; no reliable D call. The germline CDR1 and CDR2 sequences are MNHEY and SVGAGI. V was trimmed by 7 bases and J by 4 bases, leaving 10 bases between them. This CDR3 is built from 12 residues. CDR3 nucleotides: TGTGCCAGCATAGAGAGTGGCTATGGCTACACCTTC. It specifies CASIESGYGYTF.

V gene TRBV20-1 combines with J gene TRBJ2-7; weak D call: TRBD1 (5 bases). Germline V CDR1 and CDR2: DFQATT, SNEGSKA (reference sequence). CDR3 length: 14 residues. V shed 1 base and J shed 3 bases, with 13 bases lying between them. The CDR3 nucleotides are TGCAGTGCTAGAGGGCGGCAGGGTATCTACGAGCAGTACTTC. It encodes CSARGRQGIYEQYF.

The rearrangement joins TRBV6-6 to TRBJ1-2; 8 nucleotides line up with TRBD1. The CDR3 has 15 amino acids. Germline CDR1 reads MNHNY; CDR2 reads SVGAGI (reference sequence). The junction had 11 bases not matched to a gene; V was cut back by 5 bases and J by 6 bases. In nucleotides, the CDR3 is TGTGCCAGCAGTGAAGAGGGGACAGGTTACGATGGCTACACCTTC. Its translation: CASSEEGTGYDGYTF.

This clonotype was counted between two and nine times. The chain has TRBV7-6 and TRBJ2-7; TRBD2 agrees at 11 bases. This CDR3 has 14 amino acids. Germline trimming cut 5 bases from V and 3 bases from J; bases unmatched to any gene: 3. Germline assignment: CDR1 SGHVS and CDR2 FNYEAQ. This CDR3 reads CASSRGTSGYEQYF. CDR3 in DNA: TGTGCCAGCAGCCGGGGGACTAGCGGCTACGAGCAGTACTTC.

The chain employs TRBV4-1 and TRBJ1-5, with D possibly TRBD1 on 6 matching bases. In germline, CDR1 is MGHRA, CDR2 YSYEKL. The ends were cut back, 3 bases at V and 7 bases at J, with 16 bases in the middle. The CDR3 extends over 15 amino acids. CDR3 sequence: CASSQDSGAAQPQHF. The CDR3 region has the DNA TGCGCCAGCAGCCAGGACAGTGGGGCAGCCCAGCCCCAGCATTTT.

This clonotype occurred a few times. This rearrangement joins TRBV9 to TRBJ2-7; TRBD1 matches 9 bases. Germline lookup yields CDR1 SGDLS and CDR2 YYNGEE. The length of the CDR3 is 16 residues. V trimming: 4 bases; J trimming: 6 bases; junction bases outside the gene matches: 14. The DNA for the CDR3 is TGTGCCAGCAGCCCACGGGACAGGGAGGGATTTGGCGAGCAGTACTTC. Its translation is CASSPRDREGFGEQYF.

Notes on this clonotype: Just one base apart from a much larger clone, this may be a read error. The V and J genes are TRBV10-1 and TRBJ2-5; possible D gene TRBD2, 5 bases. Germline V gives CDR1 WNHNN, CDR2 SYGVQD (reference sequence). This CDR3 is 16 amino acids long. The CDR3 region has the DNA TGCGCCAGCAGGGAGCGGTCTAGTACTGGCCAAGGGACCCAGTACTTC. Amino acid sequence: CASRERSSTGQGTQYF.

V is TRBV29-1 and J is TRBJ2-7; perhaps TRBD2 as D (5 bases). The J call may be in error: the DNA end matches TRBJ2-1 better. Germline CDR1 is SQVTM and CDR2 is ANQGSEA. CDR3 length equals 11 residues. The CDR3 region has the DNA TGCAGCGTTGAGGAGGTCGTTGAGCAGTTCTTC. Translation: CSVEEVVEQFF.

This clonotype appeared many times. The chain combines TRBV7-9 with TRBJ1-5, with 8 bases fitting TRBD1. Trimming at V came to 1 base and at J to 5 bases, leaving 7 bases not matched to a gene. Germline V gives CDR1 SEHNR, CDR2 FQNEAQ (reference sequence). The CDR3 covers 16 residues. CDR3 amino acids: CASSLEGGQGHQPQHF. In nucleotides, the CDR3 is TGTGCCAGCAGCTTAGAAGGCGGACAGGGACATCAGCCCCAGCATTTT.

As concerns this clonotype: A junction boundary mismatches the germline segment, possibly from a read error. The chain is built from TRBV10-2 and TRBJ1-4; D is unresolved. The CDR3 covers 15 residues. Per germline, CDR1 WSHSY and CDR2 SAAADI. The CDR3 nucleotides are TGTGCCAGCAGTTATGTCGGCAACTCTAATGAAAAACTGTTTTTT. Translation: CASSYVGNSNEKLFF.

In this sample, this clonotype turned up a few times. This sequence joins TRBV9 and TRBJ1-2; 8 nucleotides match TRBD1. CDR3 size: 14 residues. Germline values: CDR1 SGDLS, CDR2 YYNGEE. Unmatched junction bases numbered 5, after V lost 4 bases and J lost 3 bases. This CDR3 is CASSRLDRDYGYTF. In DNA, the CDR3 is TGTGCCAGCAGCCGACTGGACAGGGACTATGGCTACACCTTC.

This clonotype was seen once. The CDR3 region has the DNA TGTGCCATCACCTTTGACAGGGGCAATCAGCCCCAGCATTTT. The encoded protein is CAITFDRGNQPQHF. This chain uses TRBV10-3 with TRBJ1-5; 7 bases match TRBD1. The CDR3 contains 14 residues. The V gene's germline CDR1 is ENHRY and CDR2 SYGVKD. V shed 7 bases and J 2 bases; nucleotides not matched to a gene: 5.

This clonotype showed up just a few times. This chain uses TRBV20-1 with TRBJ2-7; D possibly corresponds to TRBD1 (5 bases). The CDR3 covers 15 residues. V was pared by 3 bases and J by 0 bases, with 15 bases between. The germline gives CDR1 DFQATT, CDR2 SNEGSKA (reference sequence). DNA for the CDR3: TGCAGTGCTAGGGAGACAGCCTCGAGCTCCTACGAGCAGTACTTC. Its protein product is CSARETASSSYEQYF.

This clonotype has more than one count but fewer than ten. The chain uses TRBV7-2 and TRBJ2-7; 7 nucleotides agree with TRBD1. The CDR3 runs 15 residues. Germline CDR1 SGHTA, CDR2 FQGNSA. V lost 4 bases to trimming and J lost 1 base; unmatched junction nucleotides: 7. The CDR3 sequence: CASSYFPGQSYEQYF. Here the CDR3 DNA reads TGTGCCAGCAGCTACTTCCCGGGACAGTCCTACGAGCAGTACTTC. Full variable domain (rest looked up from reference TRBV7-2 and TRBJ2-7): GAGVSQSPSNKVTEKGKDVELRCDPISGHTALYWYRQSLGQGLEFLIYFQGNSAPDKSGLPSDRFSAERTGGSVSTLTIQRTQQEDSAVYLCASSYFPGQSYEQYFGPGTRLTVT.

The gene calls are TRBV2 and TRBJ1-1; D is undetermined. Trimming removed 5 bases from V and 0 bases from J, with 13 bases in between. This CDR3 has 15 amino acids. In germline, CDR1 is SNHLY, CDR2 FYNNEI. This CDR3 is CASSYSAGMNTEAFF. The CDR3 nucleotides are TGTGCCAGCAGTTACTCTGCGGGAATGAACACTGAAGCTTTCTTT.

The chain combines TRBV20-1 with TRBJ2-5; possibly TRBD2 for D (6 bases). Germline CDR1 and CDR2: DFQATT and SNEGSKA (reference sequence). The V and J ends lost 6 bases and 13 bases respectively, with 36 bases between them. This CDR3 contains 17 residues. CDR3 nucleotides: TGCAGTGCCGAGGGGCCCAGACGGAACACCGGGGGTAGCGATACGTACTTC. Translation: CSAEGPRRNTGGSDTYF.

V and J are TRBV13 and TRBJ2-7; D possibly corresponds to TRBD1 (7 bases). V lost 0 bases to trimming and J lost 2 bases, with 14 bases between them. CDR1 and CDR2 (germline): PRHDT, FYEKMQ (reference sequence). The CDR3 consists of 16 residues. The DNA of the CDR3 is TGTGCCAGCAGCTTAGGACGCGGGACAGATGCCTACGAGCAGTACTTC. Translation gives CASSLGRGTDAYEQYF.

This clonotype has ten or more counts. The J gene is TRBJ1-6, the V gene TRBV2; no clear D gene. Trimming removed 7 bases from V and 3 bases from J, with 13 bases in between. Germline values: CDR1 SNHLY, CDR2 FYNNEI. This CDR3 contains 15 residues. CDR3 nucleotides: TGTGCCAGCACCCAAGAGGACGGCTATAATTCACCCCTCCACTTT. Residues: CASTQEDGYNSPLHF.

This clonotype has at least ten counts. V gene TRBV15 combines with J gene TRBJ1-2; D is uncertain. Germline V gene sequence: CDR1 LNHNV, CDR2 YYDKDF (reference sequence). Trimming stripped 0 bases from V and 0 bases from J, with 11 bases between. This CDR3 contains 16 residues. The CDR3 is CATSRELGYSNYGYTF. The CDR3 DNA follows: TGTGCCACCAGCAGAGAGCTAGGTTACTCTAACTATGGCTACACCTTC.

This clonotype has a count of ten or more. A junction end diverges from the germline sequence, so it may reflect a read error. This chain uses TRBV7-2 with TRBJ2-7; D remains unclear. The germline V gene has CDR1 SGHTA and CDR2 FQGNSA. This CDR3 comprises 11 residues. The CDR3 DNA reads as TGTGCCAGCAGCTTGGGCTACAAGCAGTACTTC. This translates into CASSLGYKQYF.

The rearrangement joins TRBV11-1 to TRBJ2-2; TRBD1 matches 7 bases. This CDR3 is built from 15 residues. V was pared by 6 bases and J by 4 bases, with 8 bases of the junction left unmatched. Looked up from germline, CDR1 is SGHAT and CDR2 is FQDESV (reference sequence). This CDR3 is CASSWDSPVTGELFF. CDR3 nucleotide sequence: TGTGCCAGCAGTTGGGACAGTCCGGTCACCGGGGAGCTGTTTTTT.

This clonotype was detected ten times or more. This chain joins TRBV29-1 and TRBJ2-5, with 9 bases lining up with TRBD2. The CDR3 has 12 amino acids. The V gene's germline CDR1 is SQVTM and CDR2 ANQGSEA. Trimming removed 7 bases from V and 3 bases from J; junction bases left unmatched: 3. The CDR3 sequence: CSARGGEETQYF. CDR3 sequence (DNA): TGCAGCGCGCGGGGGGGGGAAGAGACCCAGTACTTC.

The chain carries TRBV6-5 and TRBJ2-7; tentatively, D is TRBD1 (6 bases). Germline V lookup: CDR1 MNHEY, CDR2 SVGAGI. V lost 5 bases, J lost 2 bases, and 13 bases lay in between. The CDR3 totals 14 residues. This chain's CDR3 is CASSVAQGPYEQYF. DNA for the CDR3: TGTGCCAGCAGTGTTGCACAGGGCCCCTACGAGCAGTACTTC.

The genes are TRBV10-3 and TRBJ1-1; 7 bases fit TRBD1. Germline V gene data show CDR1 as ENHRY and CDR2 as SYGVKD. There are 16 residues in the CDR3. The junction had 15 bases not matched to a gene; V was cut back by 10 bases and J by 1 base. CDR3 DNA sequence: TGTGCCACCGGGGCCAGCAGCTGGACAGGGAACACTGAAGCTTTCTTT. Its protein product is CATGASSWTGNTEAFF.

Many counts were recorded for this clonotype. The chain links TRBV24-1 to TRBJ2-5, with 9 bases aligning to TRBD1. CDR1 and CDR2 (germline): KGHDR, SFDVKD. The CDR3 has 15 amino acids. The V segment lost 2 bases and the J segment 1 base; nucleotides outside the gene matches: 1. CDR3 DNA: TGTGCCACCAGTGATTCGACAGGGGGCCAAGAGACCCAGTACTTC. The encoded protein is CATSDSTGGQETQYF.

This clonotype appeared many times. The chain has TRBV11-2 and TRBJ2-6, with no clear D. There are 15 residues in the CDR3. Per germline, CDR1 SGHAT and CDR2 FQNNGV. V lost 4 bases, J lost 2 bases, and 9 bases lay in between. The DNA for the CDR3 is TGTGCCAGCAGCTCCATCTGGGCTGGGGCCAACGTCCTGACTTTC. Translated, it gives CASSSIWAGANVLTF. The complete variable domain, with remaining parts taken from reference TRBV11-2 and TRBJ2-6, reads EAGVAQSPRYKIIEKRQSVAFWCNPISGHATLYWYQQILGQGPKLLIQFQNNGVVDDSQLPKDRFSAERLKGVDSTLKIQPAKLEDSAVYLCASSSIWAGANVLTFGAGSRLTVL.

This rearrangement joins TRBV12-5 to TRBJ1-1; D is uncertain. Germline CDR1 is LGHNT and CDR2 is FRNRAP. Between the trimmed V and J ends, which lost 7 bases and 4 bases, there was a span of 7 bases. This CDR3 region has 11 residues. The chain's CDR3 is CASAVGTEAFF. In DNA, the CDR3 is TGTGCTAGTGCTGTCGGCACTGAAGCTTTCTTT.